The clone carrying this T cell receptor (beta chain) came up a few times. V lost 0 bases to trimming and J lost 4 bases; unmatched junction nucleotides: 6. Germline values: CDR1 DFQATT, CDR2 SNEGSKA (reference sequence). This CDR3 comprises 15 residues. This entry is derived from a study of T cell repertoires in cytomegalovirus infection. TCRdb used MiXCR to reprocess the reads, holding one entry per CDR3 protein. This sample carries under 800,000 distinct CDR3 sequences, around 24% of them seen once, and the ten largest clones take 6.5% to 10%. The sequencing sample was made of CD8+ T cells from PBMCs. This receptor was identified in a human donor in good health (CMV status not recorded). Some clones in this sample may be carry-over from other donors' samples. The chain combines TRBV20-1 with TRBJ2-1, with 7 bases that match TRBD2. Here the CDR3 DNA reads TGCAGTGCTAGAGATAGGGGACTACGTTACAATGAGCAGTTCTTC. Translated: CSARDRGLRYNEQFF.